The rows below give T cell receptor beta chains drawn from one sample of a study of OX40 agonist ivuxolimab in advanced cancers. Here immunoSEQ multiplex PCR was the method, and the copy in TCRdb shows in-frame clones only, minus some. The sample contains tens of thousands of clones, about 90% of which appear only once. Sequenced material: CD4+ or CD8+ T cells sorted from blood, taken in a trial of the OX40 agonist ivuxolimab. All receptors come from an adult with an advanced solid tumor such as melanoma, head and neck, liver or kidney cancer. Each CDR3 is given with its conserved first and last residue. The D gene is left open where the match is weak. Only part of the rows carry a size: once, few, many, or a class if the clone is expanded.

TRBJ1-2 TRBV2 TRBD1 NA CASSEWVGQGNYGYTF TGTGCCAGCAGTGAATGGGTGGGACAGGGTAACTATGGCTACACCTTC
TRBJ1-1 TRBV27 NA NA CASSFARGTEAFF TGTGCCAGCAGTTTTGCCAGGGGCACTGAAGCTTTCTTT
TRBJ1-5 TRBV10-3 TRBD1 NA CAISEEGQINQPQHF TGTGCCATCAGTGAGGAGGGACAGATCAATCAGCCCCAGCATTTT
TRBJ1-6 TRBV6-5 TRBD1 NA CASSYSTGTSPLHF TGTGCCAGCAGTTACTCGACAGGGACTTCACCCCTCCACTTT
TRBJ1-2 TRBV7-2 TRBD1 NA CASRETGTGYGYTF TGTGCCAGCAGAGAAACCGGGACAGGGTATGGCTACACCTTC
TRBJ2-3 TRBV4-2 NA NA CASSPRGGGGDSTDTQYF TGTGCCAGCAGCCCACGAGGAGGGGGAGGGGATAGCACAGATACGCAGTATTTT
TRBJ1-3 TRBV28 TRBD1 NA CASSSPGQGRNTIYF TGTGCCAGCAGTTCACCGGGACAGGGAAGAAACACCATATATTTT
TRBJ1-3 TRBV2 NA NA CASNPGEGNTIYF TGTGCCAGCAATCCGGGGGAGGGAAACACCATATATTTT
TRBJ1-5 TRBV28 NA NA CASSLSAFWQPQHF TGTGCCAGCAGTTTATCCGCGTTCTGGCAGCCCCAGCATTTT
TRBJ1-2 TRBV29-1 NA NA CSVESGYGYTF TGCAGCGTTGAAAGCGGCTATGGCTACACCTTC
TRBJ1-1 TRBV7-9 TRBD1 once CASSSHTRQGPLTEAFF TGTGCCAGCAGCTCCCATACTCGACAGGGGCCTTTAACTGAAGCTTTCTTT
TRBJ1-4 TRBV5-6 NA NA CASSPAGGATNEKLFF TGTGCCAGCAGCCCGGCCGGCGGGGCAACTAATGAAAAACTGTTTTTT
TRBJ1-1 TRBV7-3 TRBD1 NA CASSLTPVNTDRDGAEAFF TGTGCCAGCAGCTTAACTCCTGTTAATACGGACAGGGACGGCGCTGAAGCTTTCTTT
TRBJ1-2 TRBV9 NA NA CASSVGYGYTF TGTGCCAGCAGCGTCGGCTATGGCTACACCTTC
TRBJ2-1 TRBV15 TRBD1 NA CATSRGRDRGGNEQFF TGTGCCACCAGCAGGGGCCGGGACAGGGGCGGCAATGAGCAGTTCTTC
TRBJ2-5 TRBV14 NA NA CASSQDAGLLETQYF TGTGCCAGCAGCCAAGATGCGGGACTTTTAGAGACCCAGTACTTC
TRBJ1-3 TRBV4-3 NA once CASSQLLGGNTIYF TGCGCCAGCAGCCAACTTTTAGGTGGAAACACCATATATTTT
TRBJ1-1 TRBV27 NA NA CASSSTGTEAFF TGTGCCAGCAGTTCGACAGGAACTGAAGCTTTCTTT
TRBJ2-7 TRBV6-5 NA NA CASSLEADGHEQYF TGTGCCAGCAGTTTAGAGGCTGATGGGCACGAGCAGTACTTC
TRBJ2-1 TRBV6-6 TRBD2 NA CASSYEREGLSNEQFF TGTGCCAGCAGTTACGAGCGGGAGGGCCTCAGCAATGAGCAGTTCTTC